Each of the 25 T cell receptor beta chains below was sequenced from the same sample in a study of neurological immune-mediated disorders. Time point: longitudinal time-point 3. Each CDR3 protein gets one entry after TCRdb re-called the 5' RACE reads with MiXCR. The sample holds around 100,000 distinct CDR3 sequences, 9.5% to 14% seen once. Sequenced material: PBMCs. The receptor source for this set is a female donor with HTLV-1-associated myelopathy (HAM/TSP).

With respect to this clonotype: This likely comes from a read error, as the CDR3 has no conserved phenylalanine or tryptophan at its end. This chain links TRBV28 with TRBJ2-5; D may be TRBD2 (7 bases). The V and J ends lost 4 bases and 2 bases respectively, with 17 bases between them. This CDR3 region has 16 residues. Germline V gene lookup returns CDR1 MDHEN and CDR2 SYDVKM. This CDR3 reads CASSSPGGREQETQYA. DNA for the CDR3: TGTGCCAGCAGTTCACCGGGGGGCCGCGAGCAAGAGACCCAGTACGCC.

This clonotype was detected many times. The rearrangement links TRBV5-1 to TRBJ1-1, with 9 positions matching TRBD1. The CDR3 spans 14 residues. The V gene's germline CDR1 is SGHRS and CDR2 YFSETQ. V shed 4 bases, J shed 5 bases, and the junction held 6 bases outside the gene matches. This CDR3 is CASSPSTGGTEAFF. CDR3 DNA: TGCGCCAGCAGCCCTTCGACAGGGGGGACTGAAGCTTTCTTT.

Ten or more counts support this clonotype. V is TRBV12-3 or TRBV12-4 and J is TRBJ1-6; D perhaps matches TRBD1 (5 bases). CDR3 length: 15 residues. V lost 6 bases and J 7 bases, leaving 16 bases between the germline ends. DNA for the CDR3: TGTGCCAGCAGACGGACACCGTTCCGAAATTCACCCCTCCACTTT. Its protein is CASRRTPFRNSPLHF.

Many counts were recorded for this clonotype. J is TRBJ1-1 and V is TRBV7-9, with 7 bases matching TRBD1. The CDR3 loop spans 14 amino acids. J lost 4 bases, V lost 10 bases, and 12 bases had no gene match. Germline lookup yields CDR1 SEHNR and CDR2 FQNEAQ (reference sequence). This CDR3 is CATSPVTGSTEAFF. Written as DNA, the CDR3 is TGTGCCACCTCCCCGGTGACAGGGAGCACTGAAGCTTTCTTT.

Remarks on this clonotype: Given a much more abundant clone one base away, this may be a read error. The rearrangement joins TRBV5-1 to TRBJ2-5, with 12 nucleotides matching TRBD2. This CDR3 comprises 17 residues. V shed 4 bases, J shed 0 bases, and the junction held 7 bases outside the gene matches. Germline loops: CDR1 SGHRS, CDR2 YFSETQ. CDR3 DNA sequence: TGCGCCAGCAGCCTTGGACTAGCGGGGACCAACCAAGAGACCCAGTACTTC. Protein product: CASSLGLAGTNQETQYF. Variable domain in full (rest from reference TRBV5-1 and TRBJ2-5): KAGVTQTPRYLIKTRGQQVTLSCSPISGHRSVSWYQQTPGQGLQFLFEYFSETQRNKGNFPGRFSGRQFSNSRSEMNVSTLELGDSALYLCASSLGLAGTNQETQYFGPGTRLLVL.

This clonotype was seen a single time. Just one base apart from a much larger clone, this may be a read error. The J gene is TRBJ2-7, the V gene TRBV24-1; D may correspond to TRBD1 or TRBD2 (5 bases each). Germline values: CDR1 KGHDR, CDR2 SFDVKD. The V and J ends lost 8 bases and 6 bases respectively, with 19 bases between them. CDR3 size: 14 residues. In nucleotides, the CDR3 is TGTGCCACCACTGTCGACGGGACGGCTTCCGAGCAGTACTTC. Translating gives CATTVDGTASEQYF.

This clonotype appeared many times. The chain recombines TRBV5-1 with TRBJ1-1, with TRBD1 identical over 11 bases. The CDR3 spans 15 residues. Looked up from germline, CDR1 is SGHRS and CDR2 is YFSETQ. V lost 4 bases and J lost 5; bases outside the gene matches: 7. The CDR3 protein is CASSLWTGGRTEAFF. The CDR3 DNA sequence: TGCGCCAGCAGCCTATGGACAGGGGGCAGGACTGAAGCTTTCTTT.

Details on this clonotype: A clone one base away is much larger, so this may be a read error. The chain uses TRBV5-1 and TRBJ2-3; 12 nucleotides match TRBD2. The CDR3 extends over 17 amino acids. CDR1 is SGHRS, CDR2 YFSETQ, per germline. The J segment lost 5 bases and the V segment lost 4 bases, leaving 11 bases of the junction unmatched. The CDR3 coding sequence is TGCGCCAGCAGCAGTTTAGCTAGCGGGGGGGCCGTAGATACGCAGTATTTT. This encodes CASSSLASGGAVDTQYF.

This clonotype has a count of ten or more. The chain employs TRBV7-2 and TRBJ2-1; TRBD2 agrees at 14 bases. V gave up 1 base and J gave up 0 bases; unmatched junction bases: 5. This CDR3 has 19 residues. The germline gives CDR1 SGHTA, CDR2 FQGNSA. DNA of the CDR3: TGTGCCAGCAGCTTAGGTGGACTAGCGGGGGGTAGCTCCTACAATGAGCAGTTCTTC. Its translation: CASSLGGLAGGSSYNEQFF.

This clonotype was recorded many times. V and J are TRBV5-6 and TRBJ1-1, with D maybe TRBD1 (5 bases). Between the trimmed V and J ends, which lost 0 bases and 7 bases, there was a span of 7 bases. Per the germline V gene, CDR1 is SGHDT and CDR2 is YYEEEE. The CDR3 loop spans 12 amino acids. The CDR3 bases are TGTGCCAGCAGCTTGGGGCAGGGTGAAGCTTTCTTT. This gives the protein CASSLGQGEAFF.

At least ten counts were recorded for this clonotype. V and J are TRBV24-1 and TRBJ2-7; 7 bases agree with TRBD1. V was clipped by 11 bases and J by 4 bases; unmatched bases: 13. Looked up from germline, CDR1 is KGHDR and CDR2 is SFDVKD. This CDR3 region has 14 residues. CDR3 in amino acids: CASGTGQPPYEQYF. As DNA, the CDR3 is TGTGCCAGCGGCACGGGACAGCCTCCTTACGAGCAGTACTTC.

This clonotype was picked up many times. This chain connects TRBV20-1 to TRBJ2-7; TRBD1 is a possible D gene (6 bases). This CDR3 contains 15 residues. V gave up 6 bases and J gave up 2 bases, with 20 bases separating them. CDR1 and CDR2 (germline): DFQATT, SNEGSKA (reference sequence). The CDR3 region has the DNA TGCAGTGCCCCGCCAGGCGAAGGACAGACCTACGAGCAGTACTTC. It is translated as CSAPPGEGQTYEQYF.

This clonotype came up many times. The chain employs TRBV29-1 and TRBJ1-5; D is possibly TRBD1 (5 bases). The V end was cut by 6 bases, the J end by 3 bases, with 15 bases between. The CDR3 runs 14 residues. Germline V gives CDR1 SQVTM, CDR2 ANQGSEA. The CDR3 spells CSVVPWDFNQPQHF. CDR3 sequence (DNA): TGCAGCGTCGTCCCATGGGACTTCAATCAGCCCCAGCATTTT.

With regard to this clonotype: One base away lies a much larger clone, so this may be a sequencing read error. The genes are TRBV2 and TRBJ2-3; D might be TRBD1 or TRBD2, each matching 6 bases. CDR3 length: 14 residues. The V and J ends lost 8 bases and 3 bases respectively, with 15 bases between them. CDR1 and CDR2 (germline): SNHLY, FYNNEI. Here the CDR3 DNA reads TGTGCCAGCCTTAGGGGGGAGAGAACAGATACGCAGTATTTT. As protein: CASLRGERTDTQYF. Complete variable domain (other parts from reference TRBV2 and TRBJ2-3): EPEVTQTPSHQVTQMGQEVILRCVPISNHLYFYWYRQILGQKVEFLVSFYNNEISEKSEIFDDQFSVERPDGSNFTLKIRSTKLEDSAMYFCASLRGERTDTQYFGPGTRLTVL.

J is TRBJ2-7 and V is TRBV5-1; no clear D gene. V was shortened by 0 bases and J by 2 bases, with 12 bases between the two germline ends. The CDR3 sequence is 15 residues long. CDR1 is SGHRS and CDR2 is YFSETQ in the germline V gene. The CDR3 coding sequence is TGCGCCAGCAGCTTGGCGGCAGGTATAGCCTACGAGCAGTACTTC. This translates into CASSLAAGIAYEQYF.

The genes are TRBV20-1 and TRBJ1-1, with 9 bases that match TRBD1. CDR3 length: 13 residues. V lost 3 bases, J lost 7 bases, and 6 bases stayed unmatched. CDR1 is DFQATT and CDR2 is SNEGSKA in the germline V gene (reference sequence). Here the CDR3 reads CSARTGGFGEAFF. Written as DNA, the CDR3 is TGCAGTGCTAGGACAGGGGGGTTTGGTGAAGCTTTCTTT.

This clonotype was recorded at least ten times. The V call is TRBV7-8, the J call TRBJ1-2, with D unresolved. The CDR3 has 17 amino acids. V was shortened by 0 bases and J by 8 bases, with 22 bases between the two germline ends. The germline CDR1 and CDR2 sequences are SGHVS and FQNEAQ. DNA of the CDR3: TGTGCCAGCAGCTTAGCGAAGTATCCAGAGAGGCTTGTGGGCTACACCTTC. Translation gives CASSLAKYPERLVGYTF.

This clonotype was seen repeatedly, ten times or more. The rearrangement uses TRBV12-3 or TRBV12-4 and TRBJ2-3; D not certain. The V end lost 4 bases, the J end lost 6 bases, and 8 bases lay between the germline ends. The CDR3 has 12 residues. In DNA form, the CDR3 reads TGTGCCAGCAGTTCAAAATCCGATACGCAGTATTTT. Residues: CASSSKSDTQYF.

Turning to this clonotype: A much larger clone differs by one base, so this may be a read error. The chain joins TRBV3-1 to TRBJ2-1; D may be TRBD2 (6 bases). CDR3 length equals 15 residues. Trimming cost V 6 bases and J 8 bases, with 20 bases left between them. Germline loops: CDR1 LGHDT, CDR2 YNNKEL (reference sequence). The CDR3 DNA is TGTGCCAGCAGTTCTAGCGTGGGGGAAACAGATGAGCAGTTCTTC. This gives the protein CASSSSVGETDEQFF.

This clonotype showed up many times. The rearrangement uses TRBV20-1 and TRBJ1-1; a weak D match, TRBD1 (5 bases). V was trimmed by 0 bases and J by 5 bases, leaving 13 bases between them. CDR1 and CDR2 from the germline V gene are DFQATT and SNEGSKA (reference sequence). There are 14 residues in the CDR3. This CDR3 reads CSARDIVGDTEAFF. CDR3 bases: TGCAGTGCTAGAGATATAGTAGGGGATACTGAAGCTTTCTTT.

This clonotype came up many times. The CDR3, as DNA: TGCGCCAGCAGCTTGGAGACAGGGATCCACGAGCAGTACTTC. It translates to CASSLETGIHEQYF. The rearrangement uses TRBV5-1 and TRBJ2-7, with TRBD1 matching 7 bases. The trim removed 0 bases at V and 5 bases at J, leaving 5 bases unmatched. Germline V gene sequence: CDR1 SGHRS, CDR2 YFSETQ. The CDR3 contains 14 residues. Combining the CDR3 with reference TRBV5-1 and TRBJ2-7 gives the whole variable domain KAGVTQTPRYLIKTRGQQVTLSCSPISGHRSVSWYQQTPGQGLQFLFEYFSETQRNKGNFPGRFSGRQFSNSRSEMNVSTLELGDSALYLCASSLETGIHEQYFGPGTRLTVT.

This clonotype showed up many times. CDR3 sequence: CASSPTTASAEQYF. The CDR3 nucleotides read TGTGCCAGCTCACCAACCACAGCAAGCGCCGAGCAGTACTTC. The V gene is TRBV18, the J gene TRBJ2-7, with D hard to call. The CDR3 is 14 residues long. V lost 2 bases, J lost 6 bases, and 14 bases lay in between. Looked up from germline, CDR1 is KGHSH and CDR2 is LQKENI.

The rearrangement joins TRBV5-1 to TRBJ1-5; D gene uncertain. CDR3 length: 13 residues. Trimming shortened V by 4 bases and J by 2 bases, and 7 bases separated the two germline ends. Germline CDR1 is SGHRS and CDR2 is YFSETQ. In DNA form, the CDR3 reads TGCGCCAGCAGCGTCGCAGGCAATCAGCCCCAGCATTTT. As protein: CASSVAGNQPQHF.

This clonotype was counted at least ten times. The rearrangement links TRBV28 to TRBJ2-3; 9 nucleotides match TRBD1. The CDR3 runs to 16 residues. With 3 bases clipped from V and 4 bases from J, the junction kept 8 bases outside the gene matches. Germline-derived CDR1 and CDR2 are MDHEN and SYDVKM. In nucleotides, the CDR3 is TGTGCCAGCAGTTTCGGATTCGGGACAGGGTCAGATACGCAGTATTTT. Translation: CASSFGFGTGSDTQYF.

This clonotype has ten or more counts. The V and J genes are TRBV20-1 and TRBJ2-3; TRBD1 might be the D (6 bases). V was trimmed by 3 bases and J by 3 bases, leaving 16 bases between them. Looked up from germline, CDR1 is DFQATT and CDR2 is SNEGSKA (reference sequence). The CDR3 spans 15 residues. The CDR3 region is CSASGRGGETDTQYF. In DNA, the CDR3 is TGCAGTGCTAGTGGGAGAGGGGGAGAGACAGATACGCAGTATTTT.